The 7 T cell receptor beta chains listed next were all sequenced from one sample in a study of T cell responses to AZD1222 COVID-19 vaccine. Assay: immunoSEQ multiplex PCR; the TCRdb copy retains only in-frame clones and omits some. The sample contains around 70,000 clones, around 90% of which appear only once. The sequencing here drew on peripheral blood, taken 28 days after the second AZD1222 dose. The source of these receptors is an adult who received the AZD1222 COVID-19 vaccine.

The chain recombines TRBV6-2 or TRBV6-3 with TRBJ1-2, with unresolved D. Germline CDR1 is MNHEY and CDR2 is SVGEGT. This CDR3 comprises 13 residues. Trimming pared 2 bases from V and 0 bases from J, leaving 4 bases between. The CDR3 sequence: CASSYRANYGYTF. As DNA, the CDR3 is TGTGCCAGCAGTTACAGGGCTAACTATGGCTACACCTTC.

This sequence joins TRBV28 and TRBJ2-3, with TRBD2 matching over 14 bases. The CDR3 sequence is 15 residues long. Germline CDR1 reads MDHEN; CDR2 reads SYDVKM. Losses at the gene ends were 6 bases for V and 10 bases for J; bases not matched to a gene: 9. CDR3 DNA: TGTGCCAGCAGCTCCGGGACTAGCGGGAGCTTCGCGCAGTATTTT. Its protein product is CASSSGTSGSFAQYF.

V usage is TRBV21-1 and J usage is TRBJ1-2. TRBV21-1 is annotated as a pseudogene. This CDR3 contains 11 residues. In DNA form, the CDR3 reads TGTGCCAGCAGCAGGAGGGGGGGCTACACCTTC. This sequence encodes CASSRRGGYTF.

V is TRBV19 and J is TRBJ2-2; weak D call: TRBD1 (6 bases). Germline loops: CDR1 LNHDA, CDR2 SQIVND (reference sequence). The CDR3 runs to 16 residues. Trimming pared 5 bases from V and 2 bases from J, leaving 15 bases between. This CDR3 is CASSASGTLNTGELFF. The DNA for the CDR3 is TGTGCCAGTAGTGCATCCGGGACACTTAACACCGGGGAGCTGTTTTTT.

The chain uses TRBV7-8 and TRBJ2-7, with TRBD1 matching over 8 bases. Germline CDR1 is SGHVS and CDR2 is FQNEAQ. Unmatched junction bases numbered 10, after V lost 5 bases and J lost 4 bases. This CDR3 is 15 amino acids long. The CDR3 loop reads CASSPIGRGLYEQYF. The DNA for the CDR3 is TGTGCCAGCAGCCCGATCGGCAGGGGGCTATACGAGCAGTACTTC.

The chain employs TRBV2 and TRBJ2-7, with 13 nucleotides matching TRBD2. Germline CDR1 is SNHLY and CDR2 is FYNNEI. V was clipped by 6 bases and J by 4 bases; unmatched bases: 12. This CDR3 region has 17 residues. CDR3 coding DNA: TGTGCCAGCAGGGGGGGGACTAGCGGGATGAGGGAGTACGAGCAGTACTTC. Its translation: CASRGGTSGMREYEQYF. The entire variable domain, with the rest obtained from reference TRBV2 and TRBJ2-7, is as follows: EPEVTQTPSHQVTQMGQEVILRCVPISNHLYFYWYRQILGQKVEFLVSFYNNEISEKSEIFDDQFSVERPDGSNFTLKIRSTKLEDSAMYFCASRGGTSGMREYEQYFGPGTRLTVT.

The rearrangement joins TRBV14 to TRBJ1-1; TRBD1 aligns across 9 bases. Germline CDR1 and CDR2: SGHDN and FVKESK. V was pared by 4 bases and J by 0 bases, with 6 bases of the junction left unmatched. The CDR3 runs 16 residues. The CDR3 sequence is CASSPYRGPLNTEAFF. Written as DNA, the CDR3 is TGTGCCAGCAGCCCATACAGGGGGCCCTTGAACACTGAAGCTTTCTTT.